This T cell receptor beta chain was retrieved from a study of vaccination and CD4 T cells after COVID-19. Treatment indicated: 10-day PBMC culture with coronavirus spike peptide pools or control peptides (ViraFEST assay). CDR3 length equals 15 residues. Germline CDR1 is LNHDA and CDR2 is SQIVND (reference sequence). Trimming removed 6 bases at V and 1 base at J, with 15 bases between. Concerning this clonotype: Its antigen is undetermined.

Cultured CD4+ T cells had their DNA profiled by the Oncomine TCR Beta short-read assay. TCRdb itself ran the PCR reads through MiXCR, one entry per CDR3 protein. Seen here are roughly 15,000 distinct CDR3 sequences, 55% to 80% observed once, and the top ten hold around 6.2%. Study-level findings and limits: Median counts of SARS-CoV-2-reactive clonotypes increased from around 20 to 38; this difference was not significant.

Sequencing was carried out using CD4+ T cells from blood, cultured in vitro. This TCR derives from a human donor who had recovered from COVID-19. This chain uses TRBV19 with TRBJ1-2; tentative D call: TRBD1 (6 bases). CDR3 bases: TGTGCCAGTAGACGTGACAGGAGATATAACTATGGCTACACCTTC. This translates into CASRRDRRYNYGYTF. Variable domain in full (rest from reference TRBV19 and TRBJ1-2): DGGITQSPKYLFRKEGQNVTLSCEQNLNHDAMYWYRQDPGQGLRLIYYSQIVNDFQKGDIAEGYSVSREKKESFPLTVTSAQKNPTAFYLCASRRDRRYNYGYTFGSGTRLTVV.